This T cell receptor (beta chain) originates from a study of siplizumab effects on memory and regulatory T cells. General observations from the study: Roughly 80-97% of proliferating CD4+ or CD8+ clones defied assignment to a naive or memory phenotype. Just a small share of alloreactive clones was traced back to unstimulated subsets.

V gave up 6 bases and J gave up 0 bases; unmatched junction bases: 3. The CDR3 consists of 15 residues. The germline V gene has CDR1 MRHNA and CDR2 SNTAGT. Assays were performed on about 100,000 TCR templates per sample. Here immunoSEQ multiplex PCR was the method, and the copy in TCRdb shows in-frame clones only, minus some. The table has tens of thousands of clones, around 97% seen once. As for this clone: The antigen remains undetermined.

The V and J genes are TRBV6-4 and TRBJ2-3; 10 bases match TRBD2. Sequenced sample: naive CD4+ T cells sorted from blood. This receptor was obtained from a human donor in good health. The CDR3 is CASRPSGSSTDTQYF. The CDR3 region has the DNA TGTGCCAGCAGACCTAGCGGGAGTAGCACAGATACGCAGTATTTT.